This T cell receptor (beta chain) derives from a study of Ad26.COV2.S vaccination and SARS-CoV-2 variants. Study summary: Donor was assigned to the Ad26.COV2.S arm of trial COV1001. Into the muscle, Ad26.COV2.S was dosed once or twice, 56 days apart.

Treatment noted: some 20 received Ad26.COV2.S at low or high dose, single or two shots; roughly 5 received placebo; per-sample allocation not given. Sampling took place 63 days after the first vaccine or placebo injection. Within Boston, the person who donated was an adult of 18-55 years. With 4 bases clipped from V and 5 bases from J, the junction kept 5 bases outside the gene matches. Germline V gene data show CDR1 as MNHNY and CDR2 as SVGAGI (reference sequence). This CDR3 spans 15 amino acids. The repertoire was sequenced with immunoSEQ multiplex PCR; TCRdb's copy has only in-frame clones and lacks some. This table has some 390,000 clones, roughly 90% appearing once.

The TCR sequence derives from a person aged 18-60 years who received the Ad26.COV2.S COVID-19 vaccine or a placebo. Sequenced material: peripheral blood, taken in a trial of Ad26.COV2.S vaccine versus placebo. The chain combines TRBV6-6 with TRBJ2-2; 9 bases agree with TRBD2. The CDR3 DNA reads TGTGCCAGCAGTTTCACTAGCGGGTTTACCGGGGAGCTGTTTTTT. It translates to CASSFTSGFTGELFF.